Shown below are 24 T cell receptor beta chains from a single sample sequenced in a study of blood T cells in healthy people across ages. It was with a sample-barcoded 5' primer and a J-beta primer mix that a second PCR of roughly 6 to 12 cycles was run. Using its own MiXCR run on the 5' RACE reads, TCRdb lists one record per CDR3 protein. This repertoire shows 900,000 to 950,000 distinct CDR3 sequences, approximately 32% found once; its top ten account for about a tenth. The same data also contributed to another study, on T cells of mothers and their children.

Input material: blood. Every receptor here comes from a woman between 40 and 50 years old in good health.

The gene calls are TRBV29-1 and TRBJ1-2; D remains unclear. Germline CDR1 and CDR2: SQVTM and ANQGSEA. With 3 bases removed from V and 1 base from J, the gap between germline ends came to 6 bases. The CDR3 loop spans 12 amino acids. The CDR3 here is CSVDTVNYGYTF. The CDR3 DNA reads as TGCAGCGTTGATACGGTTAACTATGGCTACACCTTC.

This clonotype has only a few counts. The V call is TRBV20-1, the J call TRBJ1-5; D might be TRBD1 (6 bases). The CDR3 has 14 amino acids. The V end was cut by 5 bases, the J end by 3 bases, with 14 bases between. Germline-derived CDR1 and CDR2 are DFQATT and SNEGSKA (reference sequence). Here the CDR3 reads CSARGGGINQPQHF. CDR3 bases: TGCAGTGCTCGAGGGGGGGGCATCAATCAGCCCCAGCATTTT.

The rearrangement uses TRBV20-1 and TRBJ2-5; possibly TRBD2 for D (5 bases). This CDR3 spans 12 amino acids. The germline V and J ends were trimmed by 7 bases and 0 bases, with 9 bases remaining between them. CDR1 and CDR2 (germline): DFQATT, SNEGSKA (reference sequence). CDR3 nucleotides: TGCAGTGTAAGGACTTACCAAGAGACCCAGTACTTC. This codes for CSVRTYQETQYF.

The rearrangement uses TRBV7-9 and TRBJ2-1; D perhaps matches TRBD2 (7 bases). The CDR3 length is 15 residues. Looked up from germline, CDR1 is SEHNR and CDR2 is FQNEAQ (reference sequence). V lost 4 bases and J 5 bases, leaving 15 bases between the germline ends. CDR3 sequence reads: CASSYLGGQDNEQFF. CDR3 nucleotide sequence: TGTGCCAGCAGCTATCTGGGGGGGCAAGACAATGAGCAGTTCTTC. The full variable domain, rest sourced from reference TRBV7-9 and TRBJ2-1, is DTGVSQNPRHKITKRGQNVTFRCDPISEHNRLYWYRQTLGQGPEFLTYFQNEAQLEKSRLLSDRFSAERPKGSFSTLEIQRTEQGDSAMYLCASSYLGGQDNEQFFGPGTRLTVL.

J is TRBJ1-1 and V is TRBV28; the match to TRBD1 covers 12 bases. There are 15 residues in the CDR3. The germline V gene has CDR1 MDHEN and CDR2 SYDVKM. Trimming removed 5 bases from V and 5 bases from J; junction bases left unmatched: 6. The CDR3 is CASSTPGQGATEAFF. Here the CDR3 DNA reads TGTGCCAGCAGTACTCCGGGACAGGGGGCGACTGAAGCTTTCTTT.

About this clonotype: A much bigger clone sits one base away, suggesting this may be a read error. The CDR3 region has the DNA TGCAGTGCTAGGGAGAGGGCCTACGAGCAGTACTTC. Translated, it gives CSARERAYEQYF. V is TRBV20-1 and J is TRBJ2-7; TRBD2 might be the D (5 bases). The CDR3 contains 12 residues. Germline loops: CDR1 DFQATT, CDR2 SNEGSKA (reference sequence). V dropped 3 bases and J dropped 2 bases, with 8 bases sitting between them.

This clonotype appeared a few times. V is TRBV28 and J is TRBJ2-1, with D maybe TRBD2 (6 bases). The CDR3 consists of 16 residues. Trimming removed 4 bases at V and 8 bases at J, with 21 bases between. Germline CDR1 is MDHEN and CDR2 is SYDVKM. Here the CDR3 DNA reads TGTGCCAGCAGTTCCCTTAGCCGCCCGCCGGGGGATGAGCAGTTCTTC. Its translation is CASSSLSRPPGDEQFF. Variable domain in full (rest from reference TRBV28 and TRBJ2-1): DVKVTQSSRYLVKRTGEKVFLECVQDMDHENMFWYRQDPGLGLRLIYFSYDVKMKEKGDIPEGYSVSREKKERFSLILESASTNQTSMYLCASSSLSRPPGDEQFFGPGTRLTVL.

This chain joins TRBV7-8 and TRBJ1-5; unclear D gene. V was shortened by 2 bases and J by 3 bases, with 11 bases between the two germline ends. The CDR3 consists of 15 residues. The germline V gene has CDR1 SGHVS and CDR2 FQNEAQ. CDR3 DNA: TGTGCCAGCAGCTTACTAGGCAGGAACAATCAGCCCCAGCATTTT. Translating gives CASSLLGRNNQPQHF.

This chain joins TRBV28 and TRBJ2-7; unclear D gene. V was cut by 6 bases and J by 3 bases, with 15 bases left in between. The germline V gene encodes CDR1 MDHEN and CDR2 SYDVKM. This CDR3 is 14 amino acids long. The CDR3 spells CASSKAGFNYEQYF. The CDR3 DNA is TGTGCCAGCAGCAAAGCCGGGTTTAACTACGAGCAGTACTTC.

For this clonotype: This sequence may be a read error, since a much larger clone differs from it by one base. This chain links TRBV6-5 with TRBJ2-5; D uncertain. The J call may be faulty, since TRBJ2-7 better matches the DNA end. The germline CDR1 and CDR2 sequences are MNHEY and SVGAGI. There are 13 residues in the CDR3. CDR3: CASRAVDGYEQYF. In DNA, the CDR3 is TGTGCCAGCAGGGCTGTGGACGGGTACGAGCAGTACTTC.

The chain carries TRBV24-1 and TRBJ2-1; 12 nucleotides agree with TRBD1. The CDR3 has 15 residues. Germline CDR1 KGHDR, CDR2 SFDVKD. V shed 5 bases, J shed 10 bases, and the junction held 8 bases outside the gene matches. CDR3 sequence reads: CATSGTGTGGYEQFF. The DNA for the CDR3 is TGTGCCACCAGTGGGACCGGGACAGGGGGCTACGAGCAGTTCTTC.

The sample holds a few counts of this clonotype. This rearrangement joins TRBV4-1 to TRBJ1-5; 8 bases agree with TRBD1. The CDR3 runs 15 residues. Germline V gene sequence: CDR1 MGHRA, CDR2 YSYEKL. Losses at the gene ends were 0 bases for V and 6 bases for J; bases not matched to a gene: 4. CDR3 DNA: TGCGCCAGCAGCCAAGAGGACAGGGAGGGTCAGCCCCAGCATTTT. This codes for CASSQEDREGQPQHF.

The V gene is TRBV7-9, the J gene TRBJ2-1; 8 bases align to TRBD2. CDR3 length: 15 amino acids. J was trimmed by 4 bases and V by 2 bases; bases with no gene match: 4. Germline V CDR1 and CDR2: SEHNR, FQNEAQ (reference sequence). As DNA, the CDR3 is TGTGCCAGCAGCTTACAACGGGAGGGGTACAATGAGCAGTTCTTC. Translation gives CASSLQREGYNEQFF. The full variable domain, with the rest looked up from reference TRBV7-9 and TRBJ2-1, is DTGVSQNPRHKITKRGQNVTFRCDPISEHNRLYWYRQTLGQGPEFLTYFQNEAQLEKSRLLSDRFSAERPKGSFSTLEIQRTEQGDSAMYLCASSLQREGYNEQFFGPGTRLTVL.

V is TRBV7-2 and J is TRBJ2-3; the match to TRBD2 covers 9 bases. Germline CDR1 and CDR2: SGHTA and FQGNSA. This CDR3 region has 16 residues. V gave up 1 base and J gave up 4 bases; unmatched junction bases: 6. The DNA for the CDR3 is TGTGCCAGCAGCTTAGTCCCGGCTAGCGGGGCAGATACGCAGTATTTT. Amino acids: CASSLVPASGADTQYF.

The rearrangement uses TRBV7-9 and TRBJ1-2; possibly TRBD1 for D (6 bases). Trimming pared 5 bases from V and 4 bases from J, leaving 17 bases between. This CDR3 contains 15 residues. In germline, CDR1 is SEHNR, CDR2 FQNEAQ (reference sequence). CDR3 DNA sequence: TGTGCCAGCAGCACCCCGTTCGTGGACAGCTATGGCTACACCTTC. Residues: CASSTPFVDSYGYTF.

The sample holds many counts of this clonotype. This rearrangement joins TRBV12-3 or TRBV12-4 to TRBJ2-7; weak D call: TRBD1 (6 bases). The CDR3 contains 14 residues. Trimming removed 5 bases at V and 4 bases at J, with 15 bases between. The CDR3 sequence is CASSETGMGYEQYF. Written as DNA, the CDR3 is TGTGCCAGCAGTGAAACAGGGATGGGATACGAGCAGTACTTC.

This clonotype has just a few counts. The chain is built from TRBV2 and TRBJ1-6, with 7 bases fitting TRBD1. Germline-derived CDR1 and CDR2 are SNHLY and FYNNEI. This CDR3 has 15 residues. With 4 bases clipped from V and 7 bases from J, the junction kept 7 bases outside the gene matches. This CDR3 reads CASSAGGTGNSPLHF. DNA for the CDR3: TGTGCCAGCAGTGCAGGGGGGACCGGGAATTCACCCCTCCACTTT. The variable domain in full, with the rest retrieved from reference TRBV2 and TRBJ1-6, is EPEVTQTPSHQVTQMGQEVILRCVPISNHLYFYWYRQILGQKVEFLVSFYNNEISEKSEIFDDQFSVERPDGSNFTLKIRSTKLEDSAMYFCASSAGGTGNSPLHFGNGTRLTVT.

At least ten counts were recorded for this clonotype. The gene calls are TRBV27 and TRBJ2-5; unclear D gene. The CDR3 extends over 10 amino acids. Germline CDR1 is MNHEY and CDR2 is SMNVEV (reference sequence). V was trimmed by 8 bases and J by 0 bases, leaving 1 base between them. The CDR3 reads CASDQETQYF. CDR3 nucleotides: TGTGCCAGCGACCAAGAGACCCAGTACTTC.

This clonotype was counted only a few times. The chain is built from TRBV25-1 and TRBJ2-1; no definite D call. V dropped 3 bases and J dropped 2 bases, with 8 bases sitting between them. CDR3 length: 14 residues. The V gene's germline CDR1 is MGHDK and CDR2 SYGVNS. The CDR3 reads CASSDRRTYNEQFF. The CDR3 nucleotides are TGTGCCAGCAGTGATCGGCGGACCTACAATGAGCAGTTCTTC.

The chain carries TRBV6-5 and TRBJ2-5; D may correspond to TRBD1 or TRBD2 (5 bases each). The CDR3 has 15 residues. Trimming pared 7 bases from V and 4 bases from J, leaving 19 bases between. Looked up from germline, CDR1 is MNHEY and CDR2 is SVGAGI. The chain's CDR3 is CASTPSLGVVETQYF. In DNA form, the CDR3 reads TGTGCCAGCACCCCTAGCTTGGGGGTCGTAGAGACCCAGTACTTC.

The CDR3 loop is CASSRSRDRKTGELFF. The CDR3 nucleotides read TGTGCCAGCAGCCGCTCCCGGGACAGAAAGACCGGGGAGCTGTTTTTT. This chain joins TRBV7-2 and TRBJ2-2, with 7 bases matching TRBD1. After removal of 5 bases from V and 5 bases from J, the junction contained 11 bases not matched to a gene. The germline CDR1 and CDR2 sequences are SGHTA and FQGNSA. This CDR3 region has 16 residues.

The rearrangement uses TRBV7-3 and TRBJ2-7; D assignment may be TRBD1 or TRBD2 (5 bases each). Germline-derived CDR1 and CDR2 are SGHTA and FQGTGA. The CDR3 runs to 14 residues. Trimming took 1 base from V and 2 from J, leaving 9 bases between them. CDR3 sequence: CASSLMLGPYEQYF. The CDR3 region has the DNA TGTGCCAGCAGCTTAATGTTGGGACCCTACGAGCAGTACTTC.

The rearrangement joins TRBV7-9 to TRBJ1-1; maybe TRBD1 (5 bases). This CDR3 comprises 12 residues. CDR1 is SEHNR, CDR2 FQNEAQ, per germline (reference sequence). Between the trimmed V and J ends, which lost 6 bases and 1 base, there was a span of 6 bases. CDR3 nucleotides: TGTGCCAGCAGGGGACCGAACACTGAAGCTTTCTTT. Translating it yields CASRGPNTEAFF.

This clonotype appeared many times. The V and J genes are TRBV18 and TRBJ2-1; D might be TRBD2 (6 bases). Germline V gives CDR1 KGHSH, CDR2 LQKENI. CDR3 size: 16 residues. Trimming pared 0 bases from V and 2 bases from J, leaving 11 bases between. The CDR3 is CASSPPRLGAYNEQFF. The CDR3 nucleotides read TGTGCCAGCTCACCACCAAGACTAGGAGCCTACAATGAGCAGTTCTTC. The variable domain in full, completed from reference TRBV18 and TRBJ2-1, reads NAGVMQNPRHLVRRRGQEARLRCSPMKGHSHVYWYRQLPEEGLKFMVYLQKENIIDESGMPKERFSAEFPKEGPSILRIQQVVRGDSAAYFCASSPPRLGAYNEQFFGPGTRLTVL.